The TCR beta chain under discussion was sequenced for a study of T cells after yellow fever vaccination. Study results and limitations: Reappearance after the booster was seen for most primary-vaccination clones, at roughly 96% CD4 and 75% to 90% CD8. Only a small proportion of the clonotypes turned up in both the CD4 and the CD8 compartments, likely arising from convergent recombination.

Per the germline V gene, CDR1 is SGHKS and CDR2 is YYEKEE (reference sequence). V was clipped by 4 bases and J by 3 bases, with 22 bases between them. This CDR3 contains 17 residues. Each CDR3 protein gets one entry after TCRdb re-called the 5' RACE reads with MiXCR. The sample contains 300,000 to 350,000 distinct CDR3 sequences, about 4% of which appear only once. Concerning this clonotype itself: The antigen is unknown.

The V and J genes are TRBV5-5 and TRBJ1-2; tentatively, D is TRBD1 (6 bases). The origin of this receptor is a man younger than 35 who received the YFV17D yellow fever vaccine. This specimen consisted of PBMCs, obtained 5 days after the yellow fever booster vaccination. CDR3: CASSPLLLRGLDYGYTF. CDR3 nucleotides: TGTGCCAGCAGCCCCCTTCTGCTCAGGGGACTTGACTATGGCTACACCTTC.